One sample yielded the 10 T cell receptor beta chains listed below, sequenced in a study of blood T cell repertoires in COVID-19. Repertoires were generated with immunoSEQ multiplex PCR, while TCRdb's copy carries only in-frame clones and drops some. The table lists 50,000 to 75,000 clones, nearly 90% of them singletons, with 1.4% to 1.5% in the top ten. The material sequenced was peripheral blood. The receptors were sampled from a man aged 55 to 70 with acute or convalescent COVID-19.

This chain links TRBV6-5 with TRBJ2-1; D perhaps matches TRBD2 (6 bases). V lost 0 bases and J 4 bases, leaving 13 bases between the germline ends. The CDR3 is 16 residues long. Germline V gene sequence: CDR1 MNHEY, CDR2 SVGAGI. The CDR3 DNA is TGTGCCAGCAGTTACTCGATACTAGCTCCTTACAATGAGCAGTTCTTC. This codes for CASSYSILAPYNEQFF.

This chain uses TRBV6-1 with TRBJ2-1, with 7 bases lining up with TRBD1. After removal of 2 bases from V and 15 bases from J, the junction contained 7 bases not matched to a gene. Germline-derived CDR1 and CDR2 are MNHNS and SASEGT. CDR3 size: 12 residues. CDR3 sequence (DNA): TGTGCCAGCAGTGAATTCCGGGACAGATGGTTCTTC. Amino acids: CASSEFRDRWFF.

CDR3 DNA sequence: TGTGCCAGTAGTATAGGTAGCTCACATTACACAGATACGCAGTATTTT. It specifies CASSIGSSHYTDTQYF. The chain uses TRBV19 and TRBJ2-3, with D unclear. The CDR3 runs to 16 residues. Trimming stripped 1 base from V and 2 bases from J, with 13 bases between. Germline loops: CDR1 LNHDA, CDR2 SQIVND (reference sequence).

The chain joins TRBV4-2 to TRBJ2-4, with 7 bases lining up with TRBD2. The junction had 12 bases not matched to a gene; V was cut back by 1 base and J by 3 bases. The CDR3 is 18 amino acids. Germline V gene sequence: CDR1 LGHNA, CDR2 YNFKEQ. The CDR3 is CASSQAIDSSGNKNIQYF. The CDR3 coding sequence is TGTGCCAGCAGCCAAGCCATCGACTCTAGCGGCAACAAAAACATTCAGTACTTC.

The gene calls are TRBV14 and TRBJ1-1; TRBD1 matches at 7 bases. Germline V gene sequence: CDR1 SGHDN, CDR2 FVKESK. The CDR3 runs 13 residues. V lost 5 bases, J lost 5 bases, and 5 bases stayed unmatched. The CDR3 loop is CASSRQGFTEAFF. DNA for the CDR3: TGTGCCAGCAGCAGACAGGGATTTACTGAAGCTTTCTTT.

This clone came up once. The genes are TRBV2 and TRBJ1-2; 10 bases fit TRBD1. Germline V gene data show CDR1 as SNHLY and CDR2 as FYNNEI. Germline trimming cut 2 bases from V and 6 bases from J; bases unmatched to any gene: 12. This CDR3 comprises 17 residues. CDR3 residues: CASSEYGMGQGLNGYTF. The CDR3 coding sequence is TGTGCCAGCAGTGAATACGGAATGGGACAGGGGTTAAATGGCTACACCTTC.

The sample holds a few counts of this clone. The rearrangement uses TRBV20-1 and TRBJ1-5; D ambiguous. CDR1 is DFQATT and CDR2 is SNEGSKA in the germline V gene (reference sequence). V lost 3 bases and J 5 bases, leaving 11 bases between the germline ends. This CDR3 has 13 amino acids. CDR3 nucleotide sequence: TGCAGTGCTAGTGGCCACTCCGATCAGCCCCAGCATTTT. It translates to CSASGHSDQPQHF.

V gene TRBV18 combines with J gene TRBJ2-7; weak D call: TRBD1 (5 bases). CDR1 is KGHSH and CDR2 is LQKENI in the germline V gene. Trimming removed 5 bases from V and 2 bases from J, with 13 bases in between. This CDR3 comprises 14 residues. CDR3 DNA: TGTGCCAGCTCAAAAGGGCAGGGTACCTACGAGCAGTACTTC. Amino acid sequence: CASSKGQGTYEQYF.

The chain recombines TRBV6-6 with TRBJ1-4, with a weak D call TRBD1 (6 bases). Germline V CDR1 and CDR2: MNHNY, SVGAGI (reference sequence). This CDR3 is 15 amino acids long. V lost 2 bases and J lost 4, with 11 bases in between. CDR3 sequence: CASSYVQGVNEKLFF. CDR3 coding DNA: TGTGCCAGCAGTTACGTACAGGGCGTTAATGAAAAACTGTTTTTT.

This clone has just one count. This chain uses TRBV19 with TRBJ1-6; D possibly corresponds to TRBD1 (5 bases). The V gene lost 2 bases and the J gene lost 3 bases, with 5 bases spanning the gap. The CDR3 runs 14 residues. Per germline, CDR1 LNHDA and CDR2 SQIVND (reference sequence). CDR3 in DNA: TGTGCCAGTAGTATACAGGGCTATAATTCACCCCTCCACTTT. It translates to CASSIQGYNSPLHF.